Shown below are 19 T cell receptor beta chains from a single sample sequenced in a study of blood T cell repertoires in COVID-19. Clones were sequenced by immunoSEQ multiplex PCR, and TCRdb holds only the in-frame ones, with some missing. The sample shows approximately 430,000 clones, 86% of them seen only once. The specimen was peripheral blood. The receptors derive from a woman in her twenties or thirties with active or convalescent COVID-19.

This clone was seen more than once but under ten times. The chain has TRBV4-1 and TRBJ1-5; D uncertain. The germline gives CDR1 MGHRA, CDR2 YSYEKL. V was trimmed by 0 bases and J by 2 bases, leaving 11 bases between them. The CDR3 totals 16 residues. The CDR3 bases are TGCGCCAGCAGCCAAGAGGAGAGAGTTGGCAATCAGCCCCAGCATTTT. Amino acid sequence: CASSQEERVGNQPQHF.

This chain connects TRBV27 to TRBJ2-2; D is ambiguous. The CDR3 covers 16 residues. The V gene's germline CDR1 is MNHEY and CDR2 SMNVEV (reference sequence). Trimming pared 7 bases from V and 6 bases from J, leaving 21 bases between. CDR3 amino acids: CASNPTDPGGSGELFF. The CDR3 nucleotides read TGTGCCAGCAATCCCACCGACCCCGGCGGTTCCGGGGAGCTGTTTTTT.

The rearrangement links TRBV6-5 to TRBJ1-6; D unclear. Germline V gene data show CDR1 as MNHEY and CDR2 as SVGAGI. Trimming pared 8 bases from V and 9 bases from J, leaving 17 bases between. The CDR3 is made up of 14 amino acids. CDR3 in DNA: TGTGCCAGCTCCCGGGTTTCGGATAGTTCACCCCTCCACTTT. Amino acid sequence: CASSRVSDSSPLHF.

The CDR3 reads CASRGQGSNYGYTF. CDR3 coding DNA: TGTGCCAGTAGAGGACAGGGGTCTAACTATGGCTACACCTTC. J is TRBJ1-2 and V is TRBV19; TRBD1 matches at 9 bases. Germline lookup yields CDR1 LNHDA and CDR2 SQIVND (reference sequence). The V gene end was trimmed by 6 bases and the J gene end by 0 bases; junction bases not matched to a gene: 2. This CDR3 is 14 amino acids long. The full variable domain, rest sourced from reference TRBV19 and TRBJ1-2, is DGGITQSPKYLFRKEGQNVTLSCEQNLNHDAMYWYRQDPGQGLRLIYYSQIVNDFQKGDIAEGYSVSREKKESFPLTVTSAQKNPTAFYLCASRGQGSNYGYTFGSGTRLTVV.

V is TRBV30 and J is TRBJ2-5, with no clear D. The germline CDR1 and CDR2 sequences are GTSNPN and SVGIG (reference sequence). The CDR3 totals 13 residues. Trimming took off 0 bases at V and 5 bases at J, with 10 bases between the two ends. CDR3 DNA: TGTGCCTGGAGTGTAATTAGCTGGGAGACCCAGTACTTC. Translating gives CAWSVISWETQYF. Drawing the rest from reference TRBV30 and TRBJ2-5, the complete variable domain is SQTIHQWPATLVQPVGSPLSLECTVEGTSNPNLYWYRQAAGRGLQLLFYSVGIGQISSEVPQNLSASRPQDRQFILSSKKLLLSDSGFYLCAWSVISWETQYFGPGTRLLVL.

This chain uses TRBV5-1 with TRBJ2-3, with TRBD1 matching 7 bases. With V trimmed by 3 bases and J by 1 base, 2 bases remained unmatched. This CDR3 contains 14 residues. Germline CDR1 SGHRS, CDR2 YFSETQ. CDR3 residues: CASSSDRGTDTQYF. The CDR3 DNA reads as TGCGCCAGCAGCTCAGACAGGGGCACAGATACGCAGTATTTT.

V gene TRBV5-1 combines with J gene TRBJ2-1, with D possibly matching TRBD2 (7 bases). The CDR3 covers 16 residues. Germline V gene sequence: CDR1 SGHRS, CDR2 YFSETQ. V lost 0 bases, J lost 5 bases, and 15 bases lay in between. CDR3: CASSLVVGGGNNEQFF. The CDR3 nucleotides are TGCGCCAGCAGCTTGGTAGTTGGCGGGGGCAACAATGAGCAGTTCTTC.

The chain has TRBV29-1 and TRBJ2-7; D gene unclear. Per the germline V gene, CDR1 is SQVTM and CDR2 is ANQGSEA. The CDR3 runs 12 residues. V lost 0 bases, J lost 6 bases, and 9 bases lay in between. The CDR3 is CSVEDLGLEQYF. CDR3 nucleotides: TGCAGCGTTGAAGACCTGGGCCTCGAGCAGTACTTC.

The chain recombines TRBV19 with TRBJ1-4, with D maybe TRBD1 (6 bases). V was pared by 4 bases and J by 0 bases, with 9 bases between. Germline values: CDR1 LNHDA, CDR2 SQIVND (reference sequence). CDR3 length: 15 residues. CDR3: CASSTWTATNEKLFF. DNA of the CDR3: TGTGCCAGTAGTACCTGGACAGCAACTAATGAAAAACTGTTTTTT.

The chain has TRBV11-3 and TRBJ2-2, with TRBD1 matching 7 bases. This CDR3 is built from 14 residues. Unmatched junction bases numbered 4, after V lost 4 bases and J lost 5 bases. CDR1 SGHNT and CDR2 YENEEA come from the germline V gene. The CDR3 loop reads CASSYSGGTGELFF. DNA of the CDR3: TGTGCCAGCAGCTATTCAGGGGGAACCGGGGAGCTGTTTTTT. Variable domain in full (rest from reference TRBV11-3 and TRBJ2-2): EAGVVQSPRYKIIEKKQPVAFWCNPISGHNTLYWYLQNLGQGPELLIRYENEEAVDDSQLPKDRFSAERLKGVDSTLKIQPAELGDSAVYLCASSYSGGTGELFFGEGSRLTVL.

This rearrangement joins TRBV12-3 or TRBV12-4 to TRBJ1-1; the match to TRBD1 covers 7 bases. The CDR3 is 12 residues long. The junction had 4 bases not matched to a gene; V was cut back by 6 bases and J by 6 bases. The CDR3 DNA sequence: TGTGCCAGCAGACCCGACAGGGCTGAAGCTTTCTTT. Its protein product is CASRPDRAEAFF.

The rearrangement links TRBV30 to TRBJ2-7; D might be TRBD2 (6 bases). The CDR3 runs 15 residues. The germline CDR1 and CDR2 sequences are GTSNPN and SVGIG (reference sequence). V dropped 6 bases and J dropped 6 bases, with 24 bases sitting between them. The CDR3 reads CACPRVRGIPGEQYF. The DNA of the CDR3 is TGTGCCTGTCCTCGGGTCCGCGGGATCCCTGGCGAGCAGTACTTC.

CDR3 in amino acids: CASSFGTGGYGYTF. The CDR3 nucleotides read TGTGCCAGCAGCTTTGGGACTGGGGGCTATGGCTACACCTTC. The gene calls are TRBV5-4 and TRBJ1-2, with D possibly TRBD1 on 5 matching bases. Per germline, CDR1 SGHNT and CDR2 YYREEE (reference sequence). The CDR3 totals 14 residues. V was trimmed by 2 bases and J by 4 bases, leaving 12 bases between them.

The chain combines TRBV24-1 with TRBJ2-3, with D possibly matching TRBD2 (6 bases). The germline CDR1 and CDR2 sequences are KGHDR and SFDVKD. This CDR3 is built from 15 residues. V shed 5 bases and J shed 2 bases, with 13 bases lying between them. The CDR3 DNA is TGTGCCACCAGTGCGCGAGGGGACTTCACAGATACGCAGTATTTT. This translates into CATSARGDFTDTQYF.

The chain uses TRBV30 and TRBJ1-1; no definite D call. Trimming removed 0 bases from V and 2 bases from J, with 13 bases in between. This CDR3 spans 15 amino acids. The germline CDR1 and CDR2 sequences are GTSNPN and SVGIG (reference sequence). CDR3 sequence reads: CAWSVRGMVNTEAFF. The CDR3 nucleotides are TGTGCCTGGAGTGTACGAGGAATGGTAAACACTGAAGCTTTCTTT.

The rearrangement uses TRBV10-3 and TRBJ2-7, with D uncertain. The CDR3 consists of 14 residues. V dropped 6 bases and J dropped 0 bases, with 12 bases sitting between them. Germline-derived CDR1 and CDR2 are ENHRY and SYGVKD. CDR3: CAISRGSSSYEQYF. The CDR3 DNA sequence: TGTGCCATCAGCCGCGGATCGAGCTCCTACGAGCAGTACTTC.

This chain links TRBV11-3 with TRBJ2-7; 7 bases align to TRBD2. V shed 5 bases, J shed 0 bases, and the junction held 10 bases outside the gene matches. Germline V lookup: CDR1 SGHNT, CDR2 YENEEA. CDR3 length: 16 residues. The CDR3 DNA is TGTGCCAGCAGCCCTGGACTAGGACCCGACTCCTACGAGCAGTACTTC. It encodes CASSPGLGPDSYEQYF.

For this clone: This same CDR3 is encoded by further DNA sequences in the sample. The gene calls are TRBV19 and TRBJ2-3; 11 nucleotides align to TRBD1. CDR3 length equals 16 residues. The germline V gene encodes CDR1 LNHDA and CDR2 SQIVND (reference sequence). Trimming cost V 3 bases and J 0 bases; bases outside gene matches: 2. DNA for the CDR3: TGTGCCAGTAGTATCGGGACAGGGGGAAGCACAGATACGCAGTATTTT. The encoded protein is CASSIGTGGSTDTQYF.

CDR3 residues: CASSPDRELRYGYTF. In DNA, the CDR3 is TGTGCCAGCAGCCCAGACAGGGAACTGCGCTATGGCTACACCTTC. The V and J genes are TRBV7-9 and TRBJ1-2, with 7 bases fitting TRBD1. CDR1 is SEHNR and CDR2 is FQNEAQ in the germline V gene (reference sequence). The CDR3 sequence is 15 residues long. The V segment lost 5 bases and the J segment 4 bases; nucleotides outside the gene matches: 10. The full variable domain, rest sourced from reference TRBV7-9 and TRBJ1-2, is DTGVSQNPRHKITKRGQNVTFRCDPISEHNRLYWYRQTLGQGPEFLTYFQNEAQLEKSRLLSDRFSAERPKGSFSTLEIQRTEQGDSAMYLCASSPDRELRYGYTFGSGTRLTVV.